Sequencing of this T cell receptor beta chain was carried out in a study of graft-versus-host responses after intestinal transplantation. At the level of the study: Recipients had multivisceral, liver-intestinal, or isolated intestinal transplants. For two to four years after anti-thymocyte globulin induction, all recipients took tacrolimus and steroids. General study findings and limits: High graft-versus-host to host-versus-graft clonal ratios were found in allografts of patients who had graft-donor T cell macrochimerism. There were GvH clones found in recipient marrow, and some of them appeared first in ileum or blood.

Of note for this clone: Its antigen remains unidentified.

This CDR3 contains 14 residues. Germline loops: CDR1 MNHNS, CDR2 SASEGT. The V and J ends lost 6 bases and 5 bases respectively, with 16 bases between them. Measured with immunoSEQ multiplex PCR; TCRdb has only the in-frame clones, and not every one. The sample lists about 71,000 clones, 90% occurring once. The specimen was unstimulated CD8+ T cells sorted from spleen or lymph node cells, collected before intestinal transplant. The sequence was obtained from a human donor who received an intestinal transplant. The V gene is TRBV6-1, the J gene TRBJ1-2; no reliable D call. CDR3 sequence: CASSRGAEGYGYTF. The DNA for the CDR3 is TGTGCCAGCAGCCGGGGAGCGGAAGGGTATGGCTACACCTTC.